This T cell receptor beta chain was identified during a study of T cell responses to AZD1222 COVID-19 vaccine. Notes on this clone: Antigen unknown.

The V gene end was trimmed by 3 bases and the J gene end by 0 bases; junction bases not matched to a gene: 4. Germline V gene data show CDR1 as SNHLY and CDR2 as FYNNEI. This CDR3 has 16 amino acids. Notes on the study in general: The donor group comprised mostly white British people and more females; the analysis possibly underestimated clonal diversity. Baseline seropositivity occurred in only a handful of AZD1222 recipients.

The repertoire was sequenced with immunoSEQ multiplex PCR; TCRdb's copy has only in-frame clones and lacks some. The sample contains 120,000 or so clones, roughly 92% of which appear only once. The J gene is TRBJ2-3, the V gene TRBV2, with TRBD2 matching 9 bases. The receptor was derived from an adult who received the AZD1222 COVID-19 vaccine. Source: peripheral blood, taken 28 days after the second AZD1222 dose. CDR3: CASSESRGGSTDTQYF. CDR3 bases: TGTGCCAGCAGTGAGTCGCGGGGGGGTAGCACAGATACGCAGTATTTT.